These 32 T cell receptor beta chains were sequenced from one sample in a study of T cells after yellow fever vaccination. Using its own MiXCR run on the 5' RACE reads, TCRdb lists one record per CDR3 protein. The repertoire holds fewer than 450,000 distinct CDR3 sequences, with approximately 8% as singletons. The source was PBMCs, collected around 45 days after the first yellow fever vaccination. These receptors all stem from a man between 18 and 29 years old who received the YFV17D yellow fever vaccine.

This clonotype was counted many times. The chain recombines TRBV29-1 with TRBJ2-3; possible D gene TRBD2, 7 bases. The V and J ends lost 0 bases and 2 bases respectively, with 12 bases between them. The CDR3 covers 15 residues. CDR1 is SQVTM, CDR2 ANQGSEA, per germline. The CDR3 DNA reads TGCAGCGTTGAAGAAGGGGGGGGAATCACAGATACGCAGTATTTT. Its protein product is CSVEEGGGITDTQYF.

This clonotype was seen only a few times. V and J are TRBV7-2 and TRBJ2-5; 8 bases map to TRBD2. Germline CDR1 is SGHTA and CDR2 is FQGNSA. With 7 bases clipped from V and 2 bases from J, the junction kept 6 bases outside the gene matches. This CDR3 has 14 residues. CDR3 sequence: CASISGAWQETQYF. The CDR3 DNA reads TGTGCCAGCATTAGCGGGGCGTGGCAAGAGACCCAGTACTTC.

J is TRBJ2-3 and V is TRBV28; weak D call: TRBD2 (7 bases). The germline V and J ends were trimmed by 0 bases and 8 bases, with 18 bases remaining between them. Germline loops: CDR1 MDHEN, CDR2 SYDVKM. The CDR3 consists of 16 residues. CDR3 amino acids: CASSLWGGGGRGTQYF. The CDR3 DNA reads TGTGCCAGCAGTTTATGGGGCGGGGGCGGCCGCGGTACGCAGTATTTT. The variable domain in full, completed from reference TRBV28 and TRBJ2-3, reads DVKVTQSSRYLVKRTGEKVFLECVQDMDHENMFWYRQDPGLGLRLIYFSYDVKMKEKGDIPEGYSVSREKKERFSLILESASTNQTSMYLCASSLWGGGGRGTQYFGPGTRLTVL.

The V call is TRBV7-9, the J call TRBJ1-2, with D possibly being TRBD1 (5 bases). V dropped 7 bases and J dropped 4 bases, with 22 bases sitting between them. This CDR3 is built from 16 residues. From germline, CDR1 is SEHNR and CDR2 FQNEAQ (reference sequence). CDR3 protein: CASTPTPFIGTYGYTF. CDR3 nucleotide sequence: TGTGCCAGCACCCCGACACCGTTTATAGGGACCTATGGCTACACCTTC. The variable domain in full, with the rest retrieved from reference TRBV7-9 and TRBJ1-2, is DTGVSQNPRHKITKRGQNVTFRCDPISEHNRLYWYRQTLGQGPEFLTYFQNEAQLEKSRLLSDRFSAERPKGSFSTLEIQRTEQGDSAMYLCASTPTPFIGTYGYTFGSGTRLTVV.

V is TRBV6-5 and J is TRBJ2-7, with D maybe TRBD2 (5 bases). This CDR3 is 16 amino acids long. Trimming cost V 0 bases and J 0 bases, with 12 bases left between them. Germline lookup yields CDR1 MNHEY and CDR2 SVGAGI. The CDR3: CASSYSGELDSYEQYV. The DNA for the CDR3 is TGTGCCAGCAGTTACTCCGGGGAGCTCGACTCCTACGAGCAGTACGTC.

The V and J genes are TRBV7-2 and TRBJ2-7; tentatively, D is TRBD2 (6 bases). The germline V gene has CDR1 SGHTA and CDR2 FQGNSA. This CDR3 region has 12 residues. V gave up 5 bases and J gave up 2 bases, with 7 bases separating them. The CDR3 sequence: CASSTSTYEQYV. The DNA for the CDR3 is TGTGCCAGCAGCACTAGCACCTACGAGCAGTACGTC.

This clonotype was observed at least ten times. Here the CDR3 DNA reads TGCGCCAGCAGTCTGGGACAGGGACGCACAGATACGCAGTATTTT. This gives the protein CASSLGQGRTDTQYF. The chain links TRBV5-1 to TRBJ2-3; 9 nucleotides line up with TRBD1. The CDR3 loop spans 15 amino acids. With 5 bases clipped from V and 1 base from J, the junction kept 5 bases outside the gene matches. CDR1 SGHRS and CDR2 YFSETQ come from the germline V gene.

This clonotype was seen ten or more times. The rearrangement uses TRBV7-9 and TRBJ1-2, with D tentatively TRBD1 (5 bases). V was cut by 1 base and J by 6 bases, with 15 bases left in between. In germline, CDR1 is SEHNR, CDR2 FQNEAQ (reference sequence). This CDR3 contains 15 residues. The CDR3 nucleotides are TGTGCCAGCAGCTTAGGGGGCGGAACAGACAATGGCTACACCTTC. Its protein product is CASSLGGGTDNGYTF.

The genes are TRBV27 and TRBJ1-6; 9 bases line up with TRBD1. Per the germline V gene, CDR1 is MNHEY and CDR2 is SMNVEV (reference sequence). The V segment lost 6 bases and the J segment 6 bases; nucleotides outside the gene matches: 6. CDR3 length equals 15 residues. The CDR3 protein is CASSPTGGLNSPLHF. CDR3 nucleotides: TGTGCCAGCAGCCCGACAGGGGGTCTTAATTCACCCCTCCACTTT.

The chain has TRBV20-1 and TRBJ1-1, with D possibly TRBD1 on 5 matching bases. The CDR3 is 12 residues long. Germline V lookup: CDR1 DFQATT, CDR2 SNEGSKA (reference sequence). V lost 7 bases, J lost 4 bases, and 13 bases lay in between. For the CDR3, the DNA is TGCAGTGACGGTATCAGGGTCACTGAAGCTTTCTTT. Translated: CSDGIRVTEAFF.

This clonotype has ten or more counts. This CDR3 is CASSVDGTGRPETQYF. DNA of the CDR3: TGTGCCAGCAGCGTAGATGGTACGGGCCGTCCAGAGACCCAGTACTTC. This chain links TRBV9 with TRBJ2-5; D gene unclear. The CDR3 consists of 16 residues. The germline V and J ends were trimmed by 0 bases and 4 bases, with 16 bases remaining between them. CDR1 and CDR2 (germline): SGDLS, YYNGEE.

This clonotype came up a few times. This chain links TRBV6-1 with TRBJ1-1; maybe TRBD1 (5 bases). Germline V gives CDR1 MNHNS, CDR2 SASEGT. This CDR3 region has 14 residues. The V end was cut by 5 bases, the J end by 0 bases, with 10 bases between. The DNA for the CDR3 is TGTGCCAGCAGTCTAGGGGTGATGAACACTGAAGCTTTCTTT. This encodes CASSLGVMNTEAFF.

The chain combines TRBV7-9 with TRBJ2-7; D possibly corresponds to TRBD1 (6 bases). Deletions cut 8 bases from V and 5 bases from J, with 22 bases between. From germline, CDR1 is SEHNR and CDR2 FQNEAQ (reference sequence). The CDR3 runs 15 residues. In nucleotides, the CDR3 is TGTGCCAGCCGGCTAAGACAGGACCTTTGGGACGAGCAGTACTTC. Residues: CASRLRQDLWDEQYF.

This clonotype was seen more than once but under ten times. This chain uses TRBV5-6 with TRBJ2-1, with D unresolved. V was shortened by 2 bases and J by 5 bases, with 11 bases between the two germline ends. The germline CDR1 and CDR2 sequences are SGHDT and YYEEEE. The CDR3 is 14 amino acids. The DNA of the CDR3 is TGTGCCAGCAGCTTCCCTCGGTATGACAATGAGCAGTTCTTC. Protein product: CASSFPRYDNEQFF.

This CDR3 reads CASSQDPGVMETQYF. The CDR3 DNA follows: TGCGCCAGCAGCCAAGATCCAGGGGTTATGGAGACCCAGTACTTC. The chain combines TRBV4-1 with TRBJ2-5; possibly TRBD1 for D (6 bases). The CDR3 extends over 15 amino acids. V was shortened by 0 bases and J by 5 bases, with 13 bases between the two germline ends. Germline V gene lookup returns CDR1 MGHRA and CDR2 YSYEKL.

This chain links TRBV5-1 with TRBJ2-7, with 10 bases matching TRBD1. The CDR3 extends over 16 amino acids. Germline V gene sequence: CDR1 SGHRS, CDR2 YFSETQ. After removal of 1 base from V and 2 bases from J, the junction contained 6 bases not matched to a gene. The CDR3 bases are TGCGCCAGCAGCTTGAATTCAGGACAGGGGGCCTACGAGCAGTACTTC. Translating it yields CASSLNSGQGAYEQYF.

J is TRBJ1-6 and V is TRBV19, with D unclear. CDR3 length: 17 amino acids. Germline V CDR1 and CDR2: LNHDA, SQIVND (reference sequence). The V gene lost 3 bases and the J gene lost 8 bases, with 20 bases spanning the gap. CDR3 in DNA: TGTGCCAGTAGTATGCGGATTGGCTTGTCGCGCCATTCACCCCTCCACTTT. It translates to CASSMRIGLSRHSPLHF.

This clonotype was counted a few times. The chain is built from TRBV7-2 and TRBJ2-5; D is uncertain. This CDR3 is 13 amino acids long. V lost 2 bases and J lost 3, with 7 bases in between. Germline lookup yields CDR1 SGHTA and CDR2 FQGNSA. CDR3 sequence (DNA): TGTGCCAGCAGCTTATCCTGGAAAGAGACCCAGTACTTC. Its protein is CASSLSWKETQYF.

This clonotype was observed a few times. The rearrangement links TRBV7-6 to TRBJ2-3, with 12 bases matching TRBD2. The CDR3 consists of 18 residues. Germline loops: CDR1 SGHVS, CDR2 FNYEAQ. V shed 1 base, J shed 0 bases, and the junction held 5 bases outside the gene matches. CDR3 sequence: CASSLGLAGGSSTDTQYF. As DNA, the CDR3 is TGTGCCAGCAGCTTAGGGCTAGCGGGGGGGTCTAGCACAGATACGCAGTATTTT.

This clonotype has just a few counts. This chain uses TRBV7-9 with TRBJ1-2, with 7 bases that match TRBD1. Per germline, CDR1 SEHNR and CDR2 FQNEAQ (reference sequence). After removal of 7 bases from V and 1 base from J, the junction contained 9 bases not matched to a gene. This CDR3 has 15 amino acids. The CDR3 nucleotides are TGTGCCAGCAAAAAACAGGGGCGAAATAACTATGGCTACACCTTC. It encodes CASKKQGRNNYGYTF.

V usage is TRBV28 and J usage is TRBJ1-1; no firm D call. Germline CDR1 MDHEN, CDR2 SYDVKM. This CDR3 region has 14 residues. V was cut by 9 bases and J by 2 bases, with 16 bases left in between. The DNA of the CDR3 is TGTGCCAGTCAAGGAAGCTATCGCAACACTGAAGCTTTCTTT. Its protein is CASQGSYRNTEAFF.

This clonotype has ten or more counts. Its ends do not fully match the called genes, so a read error is possible. This chain uses TRBV5-1 with TRBJ1-2; D is undetermined. This CDR3 spans 12 amino acids. CDR1 and CDR2 from the germline V gene are SGHRS and YFSETQ. The CDR3 spells CASSLGDYGYTF. The CDR3, as DNA: TGTGCCAGCAGCTTGGGAGACTATGGCTACACCTTC.

The chain has TRBV5-1 and TRBJ2-2, with a tentative D call TRBD2 (5 bases). The CDR3 sequence is 13 residues long. Trimming shortened V by 0 bases and J by 11 bases, and 11 bases separated the two germline ends. CDR1 and CDR2 (germline): SGHRS, YFSETQ. The CDR3 reads CASSLELGVELFF. CDR3 DNA sequence: TGCGCCAGCAGCTTGGAATTGGGAGTAGAGCTGTTTTTT.

This clonotype was seen repeatedly, ten times or more. This chain links TRBV7-2 with TRBJ2-3, with D perhaps matching TRBD1 or TRBD2 (6 bases each). Trimming took 6 bases from V and 2 from J, leaving 21 bases between them. CDR1 and CDR2 from the germline V gene are SGHTA and FQGNSA. The CDR3 is 17 amino acids. The DNA of the CDR3 is TGTGCCAGCAGTCGTATTCAGGGGAGGATTTACACAGATACGCAGTATTTT. Translation gives CASSRIQGRIYTDTQYF. The full variable domain, its missing parts supplied by reference TRBV7-2 and TRBJ2-3, is GAGVSQSPSNKVTEKGKDVELRCDPISGHTALYWYRQSLGQGLEFLIYFQGNSAPDKSGLPSDRFSAERTGGSVSTLTIQRTQQEDSAVYLCASSRIQGRIYTDTQYFGPGTRLTVL.

This clonotype has at least ten counts. The chain uses TRBV20-1 and TRBJ2-3; D is perhaps TRBD2 (5 bases). V was shortened by 3 bases and J by 3 bases, with 13 bases between the two germline ends. This CDR3 spans 14 amino acids. The germline gives CDR1 DFQATT, CDR2 SNEGSKA (reference sequence). CDR3 nucleotide sequence: TGCAGTGCTAGTATGTCGGCGGGTACAGATACGCAGTATTTT. It specifies CSASMSAGTDTQYF.

This clonotype turned up a few times. The J gene is TRBJ2-1, the V gene TRBV25-1, with a tentative D call TRBD1 (6 bases). V was cut by 4 bases and J by 4 bases, with 23 bases left in between. The germline gives CDR1 MGHDK, CDR2 SYGVNS. CDR3 size: 18 residues. The CDR3 reads CASSVRQAMPFFYNEQFF. The CDR3 nucleotides are TGTGCCAGCAGTGTCAGACAGGCCATGCCATTTTTTTACAATGAGCAGTTCTTC.

This clonotype was picked up many times. V and J are TRBV3-1 and TRBJ1-1, with D perhaps matching TRBD1 (5 bases). Germline loops: CDR1 LGHDT, CDR2 YNNKEL (reference sequence). The CDR3 consists of 14 residues. The ends were cut back, 1 base at V and 2 bases at J, with 8 bases in the middle. CDR3 sequence reads: CASSQGGKNTEAFF. The CDR3, as DNA: TGTGCCAGCAGCCAAGGGGGGAAAAACACTGAAGCTTTCTTT. Variable domain in full (rest from reference TRBV3-1 and TRBJ1-1): DTAVSQTPKYLVTQMGNDKSIKCEQNLGHDTMYWYKQDSKKFLKIMFSYNNKELIINETVPNRFSPKSPDKAHLNLHINSLELGDSAVYFCASSQGGKNTEAFFGQGTRLTVV.

J is TRBJ1-2 and V is TRBV5-6; 7 bases are shared with TRBD1. The germline V gene encodes CDR1 SGHDT and CDR2 YYEEEE. The trim removed 0 bases at V and 3 bases at J, leaving 5 bases unmatched. This CDR3 is 15 amino acids long. CDR3 DNA: TGTGCCAGCAGCTTGGCTCCCCAGGGGGACTATGGCTACACCTTC. It translates to CASSLAPQGDYGYTF. The full variable domain, its missing parts supplied by reference TRBV5-6 and TRBJ1-2, is DAGVTQSPTHLIKTRGQQVTLRCSPKSGHDTVSWYQQALGQGPQFIFQYYEEEERQRGNFPDRFSGHQFPNYSSELNVNALLLGDSALYLCASSLAPQGDYGYTFGSGTRLTVV.

This clonotype was detected only a few times. This chain joins TRBV2 and TRBJ1-1; 7 bases line up with TRBD1. Looked up from germline, CDR1 is SNHLY and CDR2 is FYNNEI. The CDR3 totals 19 residues. Unmatched junction bases numbered 16, after V lost 3 bases and J lost 0 bases. CDR3 in DNA: TGTGCCAGCAGTGACCCCCTCGGACAGGTTCGAGGGATGAACACTGAAGCTTTCTTT. It translates to CASSDPLGQVRGMNTEAFF.

This rearrangement joins TRBV5-1 to TRBJ2-3, with 11 bases matching TRBD1. V dropped 4 bases and J dropped 3; count of bases not matched to a gene: 7. This CDR3 spans 16 amino acids. From germline, CDR1 is SGHRS and CDR2 YFSETQ. The CDR3 loop reads CASSEGQGAKTDTQYF. The CDR3 bases are TGCGCCAGCAGCGAAGGACAGGGGGCTAAGACAGATACGCAGTATTTT.

This clonotype was counted at least ten times. The genes are TRBV27 and TRBJ2-4; D remains ambiguous. Deletions cut 4 bases from V and 0 bases from J, with 13 bases between. The CDR3 runs to 16 residues. Germline assignment: CDR1 MNHEY and CDR2 SMNVEV (reference sequence). The chain's CDR3 is CASSSLIKVAKNIQYF. CDR3 nucleotides: TGTGCCAGCAGTTCCCTAATTAAGGTAGCCAAAAACATTCAGTACTTC.

This clonotype was observed at least ten times. The chain employs TRBV6-1 and TRBJ1-2; perhaps TRBD1 as D (5 bases). The CDR3 covers 14 residues. Per the germline V gene, CDR1 is MNHNS and CDR2 is SASEGT. Trimming stripped 7 bases from V and 4 bases from J, with 16 bases between. The CDR3 loop is CASTPGGHLYGYTF. In DNA form, the CDR3 reads TGTGCCAGCACCCCGGGTGGACACCTCTATGGCTACACCTTC.